This TCR beta chain came from a study of T cell responses to AZD1222 COVID-19 vaccine. Findings and caveats of the study: Only a handful of AZD1222 recipients, several in all, had baseline seropositivity. The donor cohort was predominantly white British with a female majority, and clonal diversity may have been underestimated. Within unmutated variant regions lay the reported targets of nearly half of spike-specific TCRs.

Generated by immunoSEQ multiplex PCR, the TCRdb table keeps only in-frame clones and is missing some. In the table there are around 170,000 clones, under 95% of which are singletons. Concerning this clone itself: What it binds is not known.

The sequenced sample was peripheral blood, obtained on day 0 of AZD1222 vaccination. This clonotype was sampled from an adult in good health.

The CDR3 protein is CASSEAGNLNVPQHF. In DNA, the CDR3 is TGTGCCAGCAGTGAAGCTGGCAACTTAAATGTGCCCCAGCATTTT. J is TRBJ1-5 and V is TRBV6-1; D uncertain. Germline values: CDR1 MNHNS, CDR2 SASEGT. This CDR3 contains 15 residues. V lost 0 bases and J 9 bases, leaving 15 bases between the germline ends.